These T cell receptor beta chains were read from a single sample in a study of T cell responses to AZD1222 COVID-19 vaccine. This table comes from immunoSEQ multiplex PCR, and its TCRdb copy is limited to in-frame clones, with some not included. This table holds 120,000 to 150,000 clones, around nine tenths found once. This specimen consisted of peripheral blood, obtained on day 0 of MenACWY control vaccination. These receptors were collected from an adult in good health. CDR3s include the opening cysteine and the closing phenylalanine or tryptophan. Fields, in order: J gene, V gene, CDR3 protein.

>TRBJ1-6|TRBV10-3
CATGTGGNNSPLHF
>TRBJ1-4|TRBV3-1/TRBV3-2
CASSQGGTQGEKLFF
>TRBJ2-7|TRBV30
CAWRTFTGGRYEQYF
>TRBJ2-7|TRBV7-9
CASSLAGVAYEQYF
>TRBJ2-1|TRBV3-1/TRBV3-2
CASSQEGYSYNEQFF
>TRBJ1-2|TRBV27
CASSFRPNYGYTF
>TRBJ2-6|TRBV7-8
CASSREPSTGANVLTF
>TRBJ1-6|TRBV3-1/TRBV3-2
CASSQVGTGGTPLHF
>TRBJ2-1|TRBV7-8
CASSLGPPPDEQFF
>TRBJ2-7|TRBV19
CASSTTSRGGEQYF
>TRBJ2-7|TRBV5-1
CASSLGGQGSYEQYF
>TRBJ2-3|TRBV5-1
CASSSGQGWTDTQYF
>TRBJ1-5|TRBV24-1
CATSDLDRGYSNQPQHF
>TRBJ2-5|TRBV5-1
CASSPGTAIQETQYF
>TRBJ1-1|TRBV6-5
CASSLGRLNNAEAFF
>TRBJ1-2|TRBV24-1
CATSDPHRDYGYTF
>TRBJ2-1|TRBV10-3
CAITQTDSFLGSYNEQFF
>TRBJ1-2|TRBV2
CASSESQAVGGYTF
>TRBJ1-6|TRBV10-3
CATATGQNSPLHF
>TRBJ2-3|TRBV4-2
CASSQVSSGAVGTDTQYF
>TRBJ1-5|TRBV25-1
CASSALSNQPQHF
>TRBJ1-1|TRBV12-3/TRBV12-4
CASSWRFGTEAFF
>TRBJ2-1|TRBV20-1
CSASIPATREQFF
>TRBJ2-5|TRBV10-2
CASRYLRGAQETQYF
>TRBJ2-7|TRBV5-5
CASSLGTYEQYF
>TRBJ1-1|TRBV15
CATSRGSGTGANTEAFF
>TRBJ1-2|TRBV6-5
CASSRTSTGNYGYTF
>TRBJ2-7|TRBV12-5
CASGLVHREQYF
>TRBJ2-1|TRBV24-1
CATSGIRDGKNEQFF
>TRBJ2-3|TRBV19
CASSTRSSGSHSTDTQYF
>TRBJ2-7|TRBV3-1/TRBV3-2
CASSHRRVYEQYF
>TRBJ1-4|TRBV29-1
CSVSKGTKGEKLFF
>TRBJ2-2|TRBV27
CASSLFAVGELFF
>TRBJ1-6|TRBV3-1/TRBV3-2
CASSPLWTGGNSPLHF
>TRBJ1-5|TRBV19
CASSTTASSNQPQHF